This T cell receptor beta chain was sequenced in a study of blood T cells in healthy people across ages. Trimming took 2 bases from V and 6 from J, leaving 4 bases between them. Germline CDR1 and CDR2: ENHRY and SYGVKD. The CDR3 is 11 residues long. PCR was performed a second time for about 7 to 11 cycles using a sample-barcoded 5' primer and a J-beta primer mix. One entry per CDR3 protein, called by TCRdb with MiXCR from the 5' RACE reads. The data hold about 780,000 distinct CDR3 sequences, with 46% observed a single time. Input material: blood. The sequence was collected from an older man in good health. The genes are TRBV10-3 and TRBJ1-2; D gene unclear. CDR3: CAISEGNGYTF. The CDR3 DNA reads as TGTGCCATCAGTGAGGGGAATGGCTACACCTTC.